These 27 T cell receptor beta chains originate from one sample sequenced in a study of blood T cells in healthy people across ages (dated by TCRdb to 2015 to 2017). Library prep was done by 5' RACE. The listed sequencing device is Illumina HiSeq 2500. A second PCR of roughly 7 to 11 cycles was performed with a sample-barcoded 5' primer and a J-beta primer mix. The public reads were run again by TCRdb, first through fastp at Q25 and then through MiXCR, and only productive beta chains were kept. Each record represents a unique CDR3 protein, reported with the most common genes and DNA among its rows. The sample table holds around 280,000 distinct CDR3 sequences, of which 25% to 30% were seen once. 29% of the sample belongs to the ten largest clones. The sample consisted of blood. These receptors were taken from a woman aged 70-85 years in good health.

The rearrangement uses TRBV20-1 and TRBJ2-5, with a weak D call TRBD2 (6 bases). Germline V gene sequence: CDR1 DFQATT, CDR2 SNEGSKA (reference sequence). V dropped 0 bases and J dropped 5 bases, with 16 bases sitting between them. This CDR3 is built from 15 residues. The CDR3 DNA reads as TGCAGTGCTAGAGAGGCGGGACCCCCCGGTGAGACCCAGTACTTC. This gives the protein CSAREAGPPGETQYF.

This clonotype was detected many times. The chain couples TRBV14 to TRBJ1-2, with a weak D call TRBD1 (5 bases). Between the trimmed V and J ends, which lost 1 base and 8 bases, there was a span of 11 bases. Germline V gene data show CDR1 as SGHDN and CDR2 as FVKESK. The CDR3 contains 13 residues. CDR3 amino acids: CASSQAPGGGYTF. CDR3 coding DNA: TGTGCCAGCAGCCAAGCCCCGGGGGGAGGCTACACCTTC.

This clonotype has more than one count but fewer than ten. This chain connects TRBV27 to TRBJ2-5, with D perhaps TRBD1 or TRBD2 (5 bases each). The DNA end lines up better with TRBJ2-7; the J call may be wrong. Germline lookup yields CDR1 MNHEY and CDR2 SMNVEV (reference sequence). The CDR3 consists of 15 residues. The CDR3 region is CASSLRIDRGHEQYF. The DNA for the CDR3 is TGTGCCAGCAGTCTAAGGATAGACCGGGGACACGAGCAGTACTTC.

This clonotype was counted between two and nine times. This chain links TRBV20-1 with TRBJ2-5; 10 bases agree with TRBD2. The germline V gene has CDR1 DFQATT and CDR2 SNEGSKA (reference sequence). The CDR3 runs to 13 residues. The ends lost 5 bases at V and 3 bases at J; junction bases unmatched: 3. CDR3 in amino acids: CSAATSGEETQYF. CDR3 DNA: TGCAGTGCTGCTACTAGCGGGGAAGAGACCCAGTACTTC.

The J gene is TRBJ2-1, the V gene TRBV20-1; D is ambiguous. From germline, CDR1 is DFQATT and CDR2 SNEGSKA (reference sequence). The CDR3 sequence is 12 residues long. V lost 6 bases and J lost 8, with 14 bases in between. For the CDR3, the DNA is TGCAGTGCGCGGATTGGCTGGGATGAGCAGTTCTTC. Protein product: CSARIGWDEQFF.

The sample holds one count of this clonotype. One end of the junction fails to match germline, which may point to a read error. The chain uses TRBV20-1 and TRBJ1-1; tentative D call: TRBD1 (5 bases). Germline values: CDR1 DFQATT, CDR2 SNEGSKA (reference sequence). The CDR3 is 12 amino acids. The CDR3 loop is CSGRGTNTAAFF. As DNA, the CDR3 is TGCTCGGGCCGGGGGACGAACACTGCAGCTTTCTTT.

Concerning this clonotype: The CDR3 carries no conserved terminal phenylalanine or tryptophan, so it likely arises from a read error. The limits of the CDR3 on the DNA are not certain, so only TCRdb's listed CDR3 is given. The chain links TRBV12-3 or TRBV12-4 to TRBJ2-3. The CDR3 extends over 12 residues, inclusive of both ends. This chain's CDR3 is CASRVKADAQYS.

The chain carries TRBV6-2 or TRBV6-3 and TRBJ2-7; D gene unclear. Germline V gives CDR1 MNHEY, CDR2 SVGEGT. The length of the CDR3 is 18 residues. The V end was cut by 6 bases, the J end by 2 bases, with 26 bases between. This CDR3 reads CASSRTFLQSGSTYEQYF. The CDR3 nucleotides are TGTGCCAGCAGCCGAACATTTCTACAATCCGGCAGCACCTACGAGCAGTACTTC.

This chain uses TRBV7-8 with TRBJ2-7, with unresolved D. This CDR3 has 13 amino acids. Between the trimmed V and J ends, which lost 7 bases and 4 bases, there was a span of 14 bases. CDR1 is SGHVS and CDR2 is FQNEAQ in the germline V gene. CDR3 in DNA: TGTGCCAGCAAGCTTAGTACCGGATACGAGCAGTACTTC. Its protein product is CASKLSTGYEQYF.

This chain links TRBV20-1 with TRBJ2-5; D is possibly TRBD1 or TRBD2 (6 bases each). Germline CDR1 reads DFQATT; CDR2 reads SNEGSKA (reference sequence). V lost 3 bases, J lost 5 bases, and 19 bases lay in between. CDR3 size: 15 residues. The CDR3 region has the DNA TGCAGTGCTAGGGCCGGGGGCCTCGTGGGGGAGACCCAGTACTTC. Translation: CSARAGGLVGETQYF.

The chain links TRBV7-2 to TRBJ2-5; the match to TRBD2 covers 10 bases. The DNA end lines up better with TRBJ2-7; the J call may be wrong. Germline CDR1 SGHTA, CDR2 FQGNSA. This CDR3 contains 16 residues. CDR3 DNA sequence: TGTGCCAGCAGCTTAACCCCTCTAGCGGGGGATTACGAGCAGTACTTC. Its translation: CASSLTPLAGDYEQYF.

This clonotype was seen a handful of times. As DNA, the CDR3 is TGCGCCAGCAGACCCGAATCCAGGGGTTCCACCGGGGAGCTGTTTTTT. This encodes CASRPESRGSTGELFF. V gene TRBV5-1 combines with J gene TRBJ2-2, with D maybe TRBD1 (6 bases). The germline gives CDR1 SGHRS, CDR2 YFSETQ. This CDR3 is built from 16 residues. The V gene lost 5 bases and the J gene lost 4 bases, with 18 bases spanning the gap.

The chain links TRBV6-1 to TRBJ1-2; D is possibly TRBD1 (5 bases). CDR1 is MNHNS, CDR2 SASEGT, per germline. The CDR3 has 12 amino acids. The germline V and J ends were trimmed by 8 bases and 5 bases, with 12 bases remaining between them. This CDR3 is CASVEGTYGYTF. As DNA, the CDR3 is TGTGCCAGCGTTGAGGGGACTTATGGCTACACCTTC.

This chain links TRBV28 with TRBJ2-2; D might be TRBD2 (5 bases). The CDR3 consists of 16 residues. Per germline, CDR1 MDHEN and CDR2 SYDVKM. Trimming pared 1 base from V and 2 bases from J, leaving 11 bases between. The CDR3 protein is CASSLSTGINTGELFF. CDR3 DNA: TGTGCCAGCAGTTTATCCACCGGGATTAACACCGGGGAGCTGTTTTTT.

In its sample, this clonotype was seen a few times. The V and J genes are TRBV20-1 and TRBJ2-3, with D possibly being TRBD1 or TRBD2 (6 bases each). Germline V gene sequence: CDR1 DFQATT, CDR2 SNEGSKA (reference sequence). The CDR3 has 15 residues. V lost 5 bases to trimming and J lost 4 bases, with 19 bases between them. CDR3 protein: CSAQDARGTSDTQYF. The CDR3 DNA follows: TGCAGTGCTCAGGACGCCCGGGGGACATCAGATACGCAGTATTTT.

A few counts support this clonotype. The chain is built from TRBV7-9 and TRBJ1-1, with 7 bases lining up with TRBD1. Unmatched junction bases numbered 7, after V lost 2 bases and J lost 4 bases. Germline loops: CDR1 SEHNR, CDR2 FQNEAQ (reference sequence). CDR3 length: 15 residues. The CDR3 nucleotides read TGTGCCAGCAGCTTAAACACCAGGGGGTCCACTGAAGCTTTCTTT. Protein: CASSLNTRGSTEAFF.

Only a few counts were recorded for this clonotype. As DNA, the CDR3 is TGTGCCAGCAGTTATGGACTAGCGGAGAGCTACGAGCAGTACTTC. Translating gives CASSYGLAESYEQYF. The chain is built from TRBV6-2 or TRBV6-3 and TRBJ2-7; 10 bases align to TRBD2. Per germline, CDR1 MNHEY and CDR2 SVGEGT. The length of the CDR3 is 15 residues. V lost 3 bases and J lost 3; bases outside the gene matches: 5.

The table lists this clonotype with a few counts. A junction boundary mismatches the germline segment, possibly from a read error. This chain connects TRBV7-2 to TRBJ1-2; D remains ambiguous. This CDR3 is built from 14 residues. Per the germline V gene, CDR1 is SGHTA and CDR2 is FQGNSA. In nucleotides, the CDR3 is TGTGCCAGCAAGAGAGACACACTTTTGTTAGGGCTCAACTTC. Encoded protein: CASKRDTLLLGLNF.

This clonotype turned up a few times. This may arise from a read error, as a much more abundant clone is one base away. This rearrangement joins TRBV29-1 to TRBJ1-2; the match to TRBD1 covers 8 bases. Looked up from germline, CDR1 is SQVTM and CDR2 is ANQGSEA. The CDR3 covers 12 residues. Trimming at V came to 4 bases and at J to 7 bases, leaving 5 bases not matched to a gene. The CDR3 here is CSVGQGPVGYTF. In DNA, the CDR3 is TGCAGCGTTGGACAGGGGCCGGTTGGCTACACCTTC.

This clonotype was picked up a small number of times. The rearrangement joins TRBV7-9 to TRBJ2-3; D is uncertain. The CDR3 contains 14 residues. The germline V gene has CDR1 SEHNR and CDR2 FQNEAQ (reference sequence). V was trimmed by 3 bases and J by 1 base, leaving 8 bases between them. The CDR3 loop reads CASSFSMGTDTQYF. CDR3 sequence (DNA): TGTGCCAGCAGCTTCTCAATGGGCACAGATACGCAGTATTTT.

This sequence joins TRBV7-2 and TRBJ1-1; D gene uncertain. CDR1 SGHTA and CDR2 FQGNSA come from the germline V gene. V was trimmed by 5 bases and J by 0 bases, leaving 13 bases between them. The length of the CDR3 is 15 residues. The CDR3 loop is CASSPGPQLNTEAFF. The CDR3 DNA is TGTGCCAGCAGCCCTGGACCTCAACTGAACACTGAAGCTTTCTTT.

This chain uses TRBV9 with TRBJ2-7; 9 nucleotides agree with TRBD1. Per the germline V gene, CDR1 is SGDLS and CDR2 is YYNGEE. The length of the CDR3 is 15 residues. V was clipped by 0 bases and J by 4 bases; unmatched bases: 5. The CDR3: CASSVADGQGYEQYF. The CDR3 region has the DNA TGTGCCAGCAGCGTAGCTGATGGACAGGGGTACGAGCAGTACTTC.

The chain couples TRBV12-3 or TRBV12-4 to TRBJ2-7; no reliable D call. With 2 bases removed from V and 3 bases from J, the gap between germline ends came to 8 bases. This CDR3 has 13 amino acids. The CDR3 DNA sequence: TGTGCCAGCAGTTTAAGGACGGACTACGAGCAGTACTTC. Its protein is CASSLRTDYEQYF.

This clonotype has at least ten counts. The rearrangement joins TRBV11-2 to TRBJ2-1; 11 nucleotides align to TRBD2. CDR3 length: 15 residues. Germline V gene sequence: CDR1 SGHAT, CDR2 FQNNGV. Germline trimming cut 3 bases from V and 2 bases from J; bases unmatched to any gene: 0. Here the CDR3 DNA reads TGTGCCAGCAGCTTGACTAGCGGGACCTACAATGAGCAGTTCTTC. Translation gives CASSLTSGTYNEQFF. The full variable domain, in which reference TRBV11-2 and TRBJ2-1 provide the parts outside the CDR3, is EAGVAQSPRYKIIEKRQSVAFWCNPISGHATLYWYQQILGQGPKLLIQFQNNGVVDDSQLPKDRFSAERLKGVDSTLKIQPAKLEDSAVYLCASSLTSGTYNEQFFGPGTRLTVL.

The rearrangement joins TRBV20-1 to TRBJ1-2; D ambiguous. The V end was cut by 0 bases, the J end by 8 bases, with 7 bases between. The CDR3 consists of 11 residues. CDR1 and CDR2 (germline): DFQATT, SNEGSKA (reference sequence). CDR3 in DNA: TGCAGTGCTAGAGATGGAGACGGCTACACCTTC. Translation gives CSARDGDGYTF.

This chain joins TRBV6-2 or TRBV6-3 and TRBJ2-1; 13 nucleotides line up with TRBD2. There are 16 residues in the CDR3. The germline CDR1 and CDR2 sequences are MNHEY and SVGEGT. J gave up 9 bases and V 5 bases, and 10 bases lay outside the gene matches. The CDR3, as DNA: TGTGCCAGCAGTAAGCCGGGACTAGCGGGATGGGGTGAGCAGTTCTTC. This encodes CASSKPGLAGWGEQFF.

This rearrangement joins TRBV7-9 to TRBJ1-4, with a weak D call TRBD1 (5 bases). Germline V gives CDR1 SEHNR, CDR2 FQNEAQ (reference sequence). This CDR3 has 13 amino acids. V lost 5 bases and J 4 bases, leaving 8 bases between the germline ends. The CDR3 loop is CASSRDGNEKLFF. CDR3 nucleotides: TGTGCCAGCAGCAGGGACGGTAATGAAAAACTGTTTTTT.